The 29 T cell receptor beta chains below come from one sample, sequenced in a study of shared clonotypes between healthy human individuals. In the naive CD8 group, cells lacked CD45RO and were positively selected for CCR7, so terminally differentiated effector memory CD45RA+ cells were left out. Here immunoSEQ multiplex PCR was the method, and the copy in TCRdb shows in-frame clones only, minus some. The sample carries roughly 2 million clones, about 95% recorded once. What was sequenced was naive CD8+ T cells sorted from blood. Every receptor here comes from a man between 18 and 35 years old in good health.

The chain links TRBV19 to TRBJ1-3; D is unresolved. V was trimmed by 9 bases and J by 1 base, leaving 13 bases between them. This CDR3 is 14 amino acids long. Germline loops: CDR1 LNHDA, CDR2 SQIVND (reference sequence). The DNA for the CDR3 is TGTGCCAGCAACCTACAGCCGTCTGGAAACACCATATATTTT. Encoded protein: CASNLQPSGNTIYF.

This chain links TRBV19 with TRBJ1-1, with unresolved D. Germline loops: CDR1 LNHDA, CDR2 SQIVND (reference sequence). The CDR3 totals 14 residues. Trimming cost V 2 bases and J 0 bases, with 7 bases left between them. The CDR3 nucleotides are TGTGCCAGTAGTATAAAGTTTTTGAACACTGAAGCTTTCTTT. It codes for CASSIKFLNTEAFF. The entire variable domain, with the rest obtained from reference TRBV19 and TRBJ1-1, is as follows: DGGITQSPKYLFRKEGQNVTLSCEQNLNHDAMYWYRQDPGQGLRLIYYSQIVNDFQKGDIAEGYSVSREKKESFPLTVTSAQKNPTAFYLCASSIKFLNTEAFFGQGTRLTVV.

Details on this clone: The sample carries other DNA sequences with the same CDR3. The chain uses TRBV10-3 and TRBJ2-1; D is perhaps TRBD2 (5 bases). The CDR3 loop spans 13 amino acids. Germline V lookup: CDR1 ENHRY, CDR2 SYGVKD. V was cut by 0 bases and J by 6 bases, with 6 bases left in between. CDR3 nucleotide sequence: TGTGCCATCAGTGAGTCCCGGGGCAATGAGCAGTTCTTC. Encoded protein: CAISESRGNEQFF.

This sequence joins TRBV28 and TRBJ2-1; D not certain. The CDR3 has 15 residues. The V gene's germline CDR1 is MDHEN and CDR2 SYDVKM. V was shortened by 5 bases and J by 4 bases, with 15 bases between the two germline ends. In DNA, the CDR3 is TGTGCCAGCAGTCTTGCACGCCCCGTATACAATGAGCAGTTCTTC. As protein: CASSLARPVYNEQFF.

Of note for this clone: Distinct nucleotide sequences in the sample also encode this CDR3. The chain employs TRBV9 and TRBJ2-7; 9 bases match TRBD1. V shed 4 bases and J 4 bases; nucleotides not matched to a gene: 3. Germline V gives CDR1 SGDLS, CDR2 YYNGEE. This CDR3 comprises 13 residues. This CDR3 is CASSLGQGYEQYF. The CDR3 nucleotides are TGTGCCAGCAGCCTCGGACAGGGGTACGAGCAGTACTTC.

The chain employs TRBV29-1 and TRBJ2-1, with TRBD2 as a possible D gene (5 bases). CDR1 is SQVTM and CDR2 is ANQGSEA in the germline V gene. This CDR3 is 14 amino acids long. Trimming stripped 3 bases from V and 3 bases from J, with 12 bases between. CDR3 sequence reads: CSVDAGVDYNEQFF. The CDR3, as DNA: TGCAGCGTTGATGCCGGGGTCGACTACAATGAGCAGTTCTTC.

The sample holds one count of this clone. CDR3 residues: CASSPDSQGYEQYF. The CDR3 DNA is TGTGCCAGCAGCCCGGACAGTCAAGGGTACGAGCAGTACTTC. This chain connects TRBV13 to TRBJ2-7, with D perhaps matching TRBD1 (6 bases). V lost 5 bases to trimming and J lost 4 bases, with 15 bases between them. The germline V gene has CDR1 PRHDT and CDR2 FYEKMQ (reference sequence). The CDR3 sequence is 14 residues long.

Regarding this clone: Other DNA variants within this sample encode the same CDR3. The chain has TRBV9 and TRBJ2-1, with 12 nucleotides matching TRBD2. V trimming: 0 bases; J trimming: 0 bases; junction bases outside the gene matches: 7. CDR1 and CDR2 (germline): SGDLS, YYNGEE. The CDR3 extends over 19 amino acids. The CDR3 sequence is CASSVGLAGGSSSYNEQFF. CDR3 DNA: TGTGCCAGCAGCGTAGGTCTAGCGGGGGGGTCTAGCTCCTACAATGAGCAGTTCTTC. The entire variable domain, with the rest obtained from reference TRBV9 and TRBJ2-1, is as follows: DSGVTQTPKHLITATGQRVTLRCSPRSGDLSVYWYQQSLDQGLQFLIQYYNGEERAKGNILERFSAQQFPDLHSELNLSSLELGDSALYFCASSVGLAGGSSSYNEQFFGPGTRLTVL.

The J gene is TRBJ2-2, the V gene TRBV10-3; 11 nucleotides line up with TRBD2. Germline trimming cut 1 base from V and 7 bases from J; bases unmatched to any gene: 11. The CDR3 extends over 18 amino acids. Germline V lookup: CDR1 ENHRY, CDR2 SYGVKD. The CDR3 here is CAISEFGTSGSGNGELFF. Written as DNA, the CDR3 is TGTGCCATCAGTGAGTTTGGTACTAGCGGGAGCGGCAACGGGGAGCTGTTTTTT.

The chain employs TRBV7-8 and TRBJ2-2; 9 bases are shared with TRBD2. Germline V CDR1 and CDR2: SGHVS, FQNEAQ. This CDR3 has 16 amino acids. V gave up 4 bases and J gave up 4 bases; unmatched junction bases: 7. CDR3 sequence (DNA): TGTGCCAGCAGCTGGTTGGGTAGCGGGGGCACCGGGGAGCTGTTTTTT. As protein: CASSWLGSGGTGELFF. Full variable domain (missing parts from reference TRBV7-8 and TRBJ2-2): GAGVSQSPRYKVAKRGQDVALRCDPISGHVSLFWYQQALGQGPEFLTYFQNEAQLDKSGLPSDRFFAERPEGSVSTLKIQRTQQEDSAVYLCASSWLGSGGTGELFFGEGSRLTVL.

The chain combines TRBV7-8 with TRBJ2-5; tentatively, D is TRBD1 or TRBD2 (5 bases each). CDR1 is SGHVS and CDR2 is FQNEAQ in the germline V gene. The CDR3 sequence is 17 residues long. Trimming cost V 2 bases and J 5 bases, with 21 bases left between them. CDR3 sequence reads: CASSLRRQGMLQETQYF. DNA of the CDR3: TGTGCCAGCAGCTTACGGAGGCAGGGAATGTTACAGGAGACCCAGTACTTC.

As regards this clone: The sample holds other DNA sequences that translate to the same CDR3. The CDR3 region is CASSIDLEGYGYTF. In DNA, the CDR3 is TGTGCCAGTAGTATAGATCTCGAGGGCTATGGCTACACCTTC. The V and J genes are TRBV19 and TRBJ1-2; D gene unclear. This CDR3 has 14 residues. Trimming removed 0 bases at V and 4 bases at J, with 9 bases between. Germline-derived CDR1 and CDR2 are LNHDA and SQIVND (reference sequence).

The chain joins TRBV27 to TRBJ2-7; 11 nucleotides line up with TRBD2. The CDR3 extends over 13 amino acids. Trimming at V came to 6 bases and at J to 6 bases, leaving 4 bases not matched to a gene. Germline CDR1 is MNHEY and CDR2 is SMNVEV (reference sequence). The CDR3 region is CASRPTSGGEQYF. For the CDR3, the DNA is TGTGCCAGCAGGCCCACTAGCGGGGGCGAGCAGTACTTC.

The CDR3 region is CASSPDIAGGYNEQFF. In DNA form, the CDR3 reads TGTGCCAGTAGTCCGGACATAGCGGGGGGCTACAATGAGCAGTTCTTC. The chain carries TRBV19 and TRBJ2-1; 10 positions match TRBD2. CDR1 is LNHDA, CDR2 SQIVND, per germline (reference sequence). J lost 3 bases, V lost 5 bases, and 7 bases had no gene match. This CDR3 is 16 amino acids long.

This rearrangement joins TRBV27 to TRBJ2-7; 10 nucleotides line up with TRBD2. J gave up 12 bases and V 5 bases, and 13 bases lay outside the gene matches. CDR1 is MNHEY, CDR2 SMNVEV, per germline (reference sequence). The CDR3 consists of 14 residues. CDR3 protein: CASSPAAGTSALYF. The CDR3 DNA follows: TGTGCCAGCAGTCCGGCGGCAGGGACTAGCGCCCTGTACTTC.

With regard to this clone: Other DNA sequences within the sample encode an identical CDR3. The chain couples TRBV9 to TRBJ2-7, with 8 bases lining up with TRBD1. After removal of 4 bases from V and 3 bases from J, the junction contained 3 bases not matched to a gene. The CDR3 sequence is 13 residues long. CDR1 and CDR2 (germline): SGDLS, YYNGEE. CDR3 residues: CASSLGQGYEQYF. CDR3 nucleotide sequence: TGTGCCAGCAGCCTAGGACAGGGCTACGAGCAGTACTTC.

V usage is TRBV19 and J usage is TRBJ2-2; no firm D call. Trimming stripped 0 bases from V and 4 bases from J, with 9 bases between. CDR3 length equals 15 residues. CDR1 is LNHDA, CDR2 SQIVND, per germline (reference sequence). The CDR3 loop is CASSIDGYFTGELFF. In DNA form, the CDR3 reads TGTGCCAGTAGTATAGACGGCTATTTCACCGGGGAGCTGTTTTTT.

About this clone: This sample also contains other DNA sequences that code for the same CDR3. The chain joins TRBV5-6 to TRBJ2-7; tentatively, D is TRBD1 (6 bases). V lost 4 bases to trimming and J lost 2 bases, with 10 bases between them. Germline values: CDR1 SGHDT, CDR2 YYEEEE. CDR3 length equals 13 residues. The CDR3 sequence is CASSRDTTYEQYF. The CDR3 DNA is TGTGCCAGCAGCCGGGACACAACCTACGAGCAGTACTTC.

The chain uses TRBV27 and TRBJ2-1, with 8 bases identical to TRBD2. This CDR3 spans 16 amino acids. CDR1 and CDR2 from the germline V gene are MNHEY and SMNVEV (reference sequence). With V trimmed by 4 bases and J by 6 bases, 11 bases remained unmatched. The CDR3 DNA sequence: TGTGCCAGCAGTTGGGCGGGGACTAGTGAGTTCAATGAGCAGTTCTTC. As protein: CASSWAGTSEFNEQFF.

The CDR3 spells CASSEEALADTQYF. DNA of the CDR3: TGTGCCAGCAGTGAGGAAGCACTGGCAGATACGCAGTATTTT. The chain couples TRBV2 to TRBJ2-3; D is unresolved. The CDR3 runs to 14 residues. From germline, CDR1 is SNHLY and CDR2 FYNNEI. V was cut by 3 bases and J by 4 bases, with 11 bases left in between.

CDR3 nucleotides: TGTGCCAGCAGCTTGGGCGCGGACACTGAAGCTTTCTTT. Translation gives CASSLGADTEAFF. V usage is TRBV5-4 and J usage is TRBJ1-1, with D unresolved. Trimming cost V 0 bases and J 3 bases, with 6 bases left between them. Germline V gene data show CDR1 as SGHNT and CDR2 as YYREEE (reference sequence). This CDR3 region has 13 residues.

The V call is TRBV5-1, the J call TRBJ1-2; D might be TRBD1 (6 bases). The CDR3 length is 16 residues. V shed 3 bases and J shed 7 bases, with 22 bases lying between them. Germline V lookup: CDR1 SGHRS, CDR2 YFSETQ. This CDR3 is CASSSPLTGYPTGYTF. CDR3 coding DNA: TGCGCCAGCAGCTCTCCATTGACAGGTTATCCCACTGGCTACACCTTC. The full variable domain, its missing parts supplied by reference TRBV5-1 and TRBJ1-2, is KAGVTQTPRYLIKTRGQQVTLSCSPISGHRSVSWYQQTPGQGLQFLFEYFSETQRNKGNFPGRFSGRQFSNSRSEMNVSTLELGDSALYLCASSSPLTGYPTGYTFGSGTRLTVV.

The chain links TRBV30 to TRBJ1-5; possible D gene TRBD1, 6 bases. This CDR3 contains 15 residues. Germline lookup yields CDR1 GTSNPN and CDR2 SVGIG (reference sequence). V lost 0 bases and J lost 7, with 16 bases in between. The CDR3 DNA reads TGTGCCTGGAGTGTATTCGGGGGGCAGGGACAGCCCCAGCATTTT. Amino acid sequence: CAWSVFGGQGQPQHF.

CDR3 sequence: CASSSSYREPYYEQYF. CDR3 coding DNA: TGTGCCAGCAGCTCATCATACAGGGAGCCCTACTACGAGCAGTACTTC. The J gene is TRBJ2-7, the V gene TRBV7-9; TRBD1 might be the D (6 bases). V was cut by 4 bases and J by 3 bases, with 19 bases left in between. This CDR3 has 16 amino acids. CDR1 SEHNR and CDR2 FQNEAQ come from the germline V gene (reference sequence).

The genes are TRBV27 and TRBJ1-6, with unresolved D. CDR1 is MNHEY, CDR2 SMNVEV, per germline (reference sequence). V was trimmed by 5 bases and J by 8 bases, leaving 13 bases between them. The CDR3 consists of 14 residues. CDR3 in amino acids: CASSRLDLYSPLHF. The CDR3 nucleotides are TGTGCCAGCAGTCGCCTCGATCTTTATTCACCCCTCCACTTT.

The chain uses TRBV29-1 and TRBJ2-7, with D possibly called TRBD1 or TRBD2 (5 bases each). Trimming removed 3 bases from V and 1 base from J, with 10 bases in between. Per germline, CDR1 SQVTM and CDR2 ANQGSEA. CDR3 size: 13 residues. CDR3 amino acids: CSVEWDGSYEQYF. DNA of the CDR3: TGCAGCGTTGAGTGGGACGGTTCCTACGAGCAGTACTTC.

The V and J genes are TRBV9 and TRBJ1-1, with unresolved D. The CDR3 runs to 13 residues. V gave up 3 bases and J gave up 5 bases, with 11 bases separating them. Germline CDR1 reads SGDLS; CDR2 reads YYNGEE. Here the CDR3 DNA reads TGTGCCAGCAGCGGCCTATATGGGACTGAAGCTTTCTTT. Translation gives CASSGLYGTEAFF.

The gene calls are TRBV29-1 and TRBJ2-7; 7 nucleotides match TRBD1. Germline-derived CDR1 and CDR2 are SQVTM and ANQGSEA. CDR3 length: 12 amino acids. V lost 5 bases and J lost 2; bases outside the gene matches: 3. CDR3 nucleotide sequence: TGCAGCGTTACAGGGGAAACCTACGAGCAGTACTTC. Protein sequence: CSVTGETYEQYF.

The J gene is TRBJ2-7, the V gene TRBV30; TRBD2 matches at 8 bases. With V trimmed by 4 bases and J by 6 bases, 5 bases remained unmatched. Germline V gene lookup returns CDR1 GTSNPN and CDR2 SVGIG (reference sequence). The CDR3 spans 12 residues. The CDR3 DNA follows: TGTGCCTGGAATCCGAGCGGGGGCGAGCAGTACTTC. It is translated as CAWNPSGGEQYF. The variable domain in full, with the rest retrieved from reference TRBV30 and TRBJ2-7, is SQTIHQWPATLVQPVGSPLSLECTVEGTSNPNLYWYRQAAGRGLQLLFYSVGIGQISSEVPQNLSASRPQDRQFILSSKKLLLSDSGFYLCAWNPSGGEQYFGPGTRLTVT.